This T cell receptor (beta chain) was sequenced for a study of blood T cell repertoires in COVID-19. Study-level information: Whether acute or convalescent, the COVID-19 samples came from the United States, Italy and Spain. T cells, B-cell-depleted T cells, or PBMCs provided the cDNA or gDNA that served as material.

The sample holds one count of this clone. The germline V gene has CDR1 KGHDR and CDR2 SFDVKD. The ends lost 3 bases at V and 6 bases at J; junction bases unmatched: 8. This CDR3 is 15 amino acids long. Authors' data handling: Nucleated cell counts were estimated from reference gene primer amplification. Clones were read by immunoSEQ multiplex PCR, and TCRdb kept only the in-frame ones, dropping some. V, J and clone size were drawn from that table, and D and trimming were deduced from the DNA. The sample holds some 110,000 clones, 71% seen once. This chain connects TRBV24-1 to TRBJ1-1; 8 bases fit TRBD1. Sample: peripheral blood. This TCR came from a human donor with acute or convalescent COVID-19. The donor label of this sample is uncertain. CDR3 coding DNA: TGTGCCACCAGTGATGCTGGACAGGGTATTTCTGAAGCTTTCTTT. Its translation: CATSDAGQGISEAFF.